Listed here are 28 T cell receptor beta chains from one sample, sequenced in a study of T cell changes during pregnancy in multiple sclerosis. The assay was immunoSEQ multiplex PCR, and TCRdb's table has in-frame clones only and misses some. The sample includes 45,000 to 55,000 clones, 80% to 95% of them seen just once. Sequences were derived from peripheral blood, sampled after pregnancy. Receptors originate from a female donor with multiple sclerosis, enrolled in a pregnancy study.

The CDR3 bases are TGTGCCAGCTCACCGCTTGACCAGGGGGGTCGGCAGTTCTTC. Translation gives CASSPLDQGGRQFF. This sequence joins TRBV18 and TRBJ2-1; D perhaps matches TRBD1 (7 bases). Germline V gene lookup returns CDR1 KGHSH and CDR2 LQKENI. Trimming cost V 3 bases and J 12 bases, with 18 bases left between them. The CDR3 has 14 residues.

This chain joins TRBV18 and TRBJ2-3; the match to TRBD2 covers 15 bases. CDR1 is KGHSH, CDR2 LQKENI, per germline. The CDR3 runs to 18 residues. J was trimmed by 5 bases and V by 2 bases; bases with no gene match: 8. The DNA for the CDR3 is TGTGCCAGCTCACCAGGACTAGCGGGGGGGCAAGGTCAAGATACGCAGTATTTT. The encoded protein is CASSPGLAGGQGQDTQYF. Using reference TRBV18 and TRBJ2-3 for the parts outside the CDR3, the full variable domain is NAGVMQNPRHLVRRRGQEARLRCSPMKGHSHVYWYRQLPEEGLKFMVYLQKENIIDESGMPKERFSAEFPKEGPSILRIQQVVRGDSAAYFCASSPGLAGGQGQDTQYFGPGTRLTVL.

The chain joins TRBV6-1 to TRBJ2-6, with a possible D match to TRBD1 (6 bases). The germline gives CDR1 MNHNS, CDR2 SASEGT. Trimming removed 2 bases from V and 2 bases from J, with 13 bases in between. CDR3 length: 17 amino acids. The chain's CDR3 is CASSERGWGTGANVLTF. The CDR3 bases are TGTGCCAGCAGTGAAAGGGGGTGGGGGACTGGGGCCAACGTCCTGACTTTC.

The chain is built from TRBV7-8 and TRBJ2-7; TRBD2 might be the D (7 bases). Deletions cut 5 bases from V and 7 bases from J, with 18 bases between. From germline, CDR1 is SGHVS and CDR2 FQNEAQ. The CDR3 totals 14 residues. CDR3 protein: CASSRWGGELEQYF. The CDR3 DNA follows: TGTGCCAGCAGCAGGTGGGGGGGCGAGTTAGAGCAGTACTTC.

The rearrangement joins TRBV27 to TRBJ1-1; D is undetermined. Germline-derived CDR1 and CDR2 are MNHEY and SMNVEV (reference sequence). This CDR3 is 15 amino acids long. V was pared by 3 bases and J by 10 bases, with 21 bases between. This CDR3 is CASSFSAGFAGGAFF. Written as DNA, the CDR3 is TGTGCCAGCAGTTTTTCGGCTGGCTTTGCGGGAGGAGCTTTCTTT.

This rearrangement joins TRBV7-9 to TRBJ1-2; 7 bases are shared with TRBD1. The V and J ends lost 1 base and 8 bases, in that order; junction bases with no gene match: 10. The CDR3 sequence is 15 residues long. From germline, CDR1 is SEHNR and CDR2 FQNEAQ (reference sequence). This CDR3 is CASSLGGGGAYGYTF. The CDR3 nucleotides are TGTGCCAGCAGCTTAGGCGGAGGGGGCGCATACGGCTACACCTTC.

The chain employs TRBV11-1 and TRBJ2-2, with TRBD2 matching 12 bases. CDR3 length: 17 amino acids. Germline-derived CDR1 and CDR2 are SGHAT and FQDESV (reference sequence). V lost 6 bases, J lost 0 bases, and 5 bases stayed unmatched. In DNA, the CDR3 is TGTGCCAGCAGACGACTAGCGGGGGTCGCGAACACCGGGGAGCTGTTTTTT. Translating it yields CASRRLAGVANTGELFF. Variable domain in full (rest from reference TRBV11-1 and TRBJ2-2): EAEVAQSPRYKITEKSQAVAFWCDPISGHATLYWYRQILGQGPELLVQFQDESVVDDSQLPKDRFSAERLKGVDSTLKIQPAELGDSAMYLCASRRLAGVANTGELFFGEGSRLTVL.

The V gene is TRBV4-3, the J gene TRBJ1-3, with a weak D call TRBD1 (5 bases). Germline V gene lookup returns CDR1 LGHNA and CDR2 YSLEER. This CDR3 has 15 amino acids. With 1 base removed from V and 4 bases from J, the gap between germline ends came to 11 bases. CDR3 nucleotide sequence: TGCGCCAGCAGCCAAGGATGGGGACTGGGAAACACCATATATTTT. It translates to CASSQGWGLGNTIYF.

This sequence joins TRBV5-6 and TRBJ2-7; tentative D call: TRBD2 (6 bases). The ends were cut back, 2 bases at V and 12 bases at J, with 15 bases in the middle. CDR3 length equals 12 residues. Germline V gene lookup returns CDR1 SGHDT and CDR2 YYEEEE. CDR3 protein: CASSFTGDQRYF. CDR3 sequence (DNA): TGTGCCAGCAGCTTCACGGGGGACCAGCGGTACTTC.

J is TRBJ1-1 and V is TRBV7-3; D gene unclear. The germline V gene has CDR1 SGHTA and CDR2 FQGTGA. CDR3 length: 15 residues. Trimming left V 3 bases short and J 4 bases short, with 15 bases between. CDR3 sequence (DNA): TGTGCCAGCAGCTTTGGAGGCGCGGTAGCCACTGAAGCTTTCTTT. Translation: CASSFGGAVATEAFF.

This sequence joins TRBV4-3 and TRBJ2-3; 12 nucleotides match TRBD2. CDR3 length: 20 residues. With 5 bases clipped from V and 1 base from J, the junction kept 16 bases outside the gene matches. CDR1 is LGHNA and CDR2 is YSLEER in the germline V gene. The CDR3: CASSSPATSGGFGGTDTQYF. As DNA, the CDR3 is TGCGCCAGCAGCTCCCCTGCGACTAGCGGGGGATTTGGGGGCACAGATACGCAGTATTTT.

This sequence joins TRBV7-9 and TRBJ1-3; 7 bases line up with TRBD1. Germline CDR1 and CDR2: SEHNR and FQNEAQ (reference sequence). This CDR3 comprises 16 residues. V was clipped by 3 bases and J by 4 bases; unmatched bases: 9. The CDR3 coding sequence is TGTGCCAGCAGCTTTCTATTAGACAGGGTCGGAAACACCATATATTTT. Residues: CASSFLLDRVGNTIYF.

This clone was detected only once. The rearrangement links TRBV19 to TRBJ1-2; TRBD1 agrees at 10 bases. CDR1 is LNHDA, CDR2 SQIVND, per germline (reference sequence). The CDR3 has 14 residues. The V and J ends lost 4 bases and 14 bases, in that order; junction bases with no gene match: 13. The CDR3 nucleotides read TGTGCCAGTAGTAGCCCGGGACAGGGGTCGACGTGGACCTTC. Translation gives CASSSPGQGSTWTF.

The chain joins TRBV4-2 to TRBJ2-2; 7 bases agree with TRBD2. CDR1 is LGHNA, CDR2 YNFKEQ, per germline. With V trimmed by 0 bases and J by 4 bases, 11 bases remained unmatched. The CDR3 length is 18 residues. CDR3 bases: TGTGCCAGCAGCCAAGATGGCCGCTCGGGGGGAGGCACCGGGGAGCTGTTTTTT. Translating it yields CASSQDGRSGGGTGELFF.

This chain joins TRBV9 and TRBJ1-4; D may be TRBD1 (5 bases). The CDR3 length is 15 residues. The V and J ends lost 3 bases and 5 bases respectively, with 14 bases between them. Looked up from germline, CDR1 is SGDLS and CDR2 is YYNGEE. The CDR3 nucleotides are TGTGCCAGCAGCGGCGCAGGGTCCAGAAATGAAAAACTGTTTTTT. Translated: CASSGAGSRNEKLFF.

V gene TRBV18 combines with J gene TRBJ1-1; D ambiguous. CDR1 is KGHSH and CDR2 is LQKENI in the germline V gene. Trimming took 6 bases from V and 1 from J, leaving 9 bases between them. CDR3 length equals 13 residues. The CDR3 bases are TGTGCCAGCTCTCCCACAGCGAACACTGAAGCTTTCTTT. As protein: CASSPTANTEAFF.

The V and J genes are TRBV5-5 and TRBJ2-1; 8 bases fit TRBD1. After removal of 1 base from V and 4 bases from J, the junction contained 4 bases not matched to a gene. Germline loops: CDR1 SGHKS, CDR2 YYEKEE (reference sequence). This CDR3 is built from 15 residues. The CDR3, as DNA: TGTGCCAGCAGCTTGCAGGGGGCAGGTTACAATGAGCAGTTCTTC. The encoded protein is CASSLQGAGYNEQFF.

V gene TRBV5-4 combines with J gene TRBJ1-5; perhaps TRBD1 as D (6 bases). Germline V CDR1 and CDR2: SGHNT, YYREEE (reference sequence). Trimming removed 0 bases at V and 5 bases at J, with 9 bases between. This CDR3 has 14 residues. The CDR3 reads CASSLGAGDQPQHF. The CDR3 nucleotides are TGTGCCAGCAGCTTGGGGGCAGGGGATCAGCCCCAGCATTTT.

This CDR3 is CASSGQGPPGELFF. CDR3 coding DNA: TGTGCCAGCTCGGGGCAGGGCCCCCCCGGGGAGCTGTTTTTT. The gene calls are TRBV18 and TRBJ2-2, with a possible D match to TRBD1 (5 bases). This CDR3 is built from 14 residues. V was trimmed by 6 bases and J by 6 bases, leaving 14 bases between them. The germline gives CDR1 KGHSH, CDR2 LQKENI.

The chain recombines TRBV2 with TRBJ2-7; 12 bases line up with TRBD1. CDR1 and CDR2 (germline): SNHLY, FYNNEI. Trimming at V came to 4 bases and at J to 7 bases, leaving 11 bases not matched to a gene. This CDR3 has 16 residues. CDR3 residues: CASSVIGTGGAGEQYF. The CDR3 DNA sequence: TGTGCCAGCAGTGTAATCGGGACAGGGGGCGCAGGGGAGCAGTACTTC. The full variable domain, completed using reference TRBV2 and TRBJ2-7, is EPEVTQTPSHQVTQMGQEVILRCVPISNHLYFYWYRQILGQKVEFLVSFYNNEISEKSEIFDDQFSVERPDGSNFTLKIRSTKLEDSAMYFCASSVIGTGGAGEQYFGPGTRLTVT.

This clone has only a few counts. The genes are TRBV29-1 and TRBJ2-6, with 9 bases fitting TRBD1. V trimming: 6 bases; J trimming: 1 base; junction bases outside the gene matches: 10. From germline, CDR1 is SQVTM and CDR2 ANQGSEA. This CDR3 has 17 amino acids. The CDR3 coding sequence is TGCAGCGTACAGGGGGCCTTGTCTATTTCTGGGGCCAACGTCCTGACTTTC. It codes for CSVQGALSISGANVLTF.

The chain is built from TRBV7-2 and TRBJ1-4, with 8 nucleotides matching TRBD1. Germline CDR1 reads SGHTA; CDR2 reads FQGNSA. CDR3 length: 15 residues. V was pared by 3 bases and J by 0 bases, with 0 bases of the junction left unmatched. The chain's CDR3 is CASSLGQATNEKLFF. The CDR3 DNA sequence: TGTGCCAGCAGCTTGGGACAGGCAACTAATGAAAAACTGTTTTTT.

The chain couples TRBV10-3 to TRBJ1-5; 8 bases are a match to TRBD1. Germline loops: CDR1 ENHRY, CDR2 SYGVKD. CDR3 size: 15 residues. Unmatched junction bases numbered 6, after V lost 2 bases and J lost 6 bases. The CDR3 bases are TGTGCCATCAGTGAGAGCGACAGGGGTGGTCAGCCCCAGCATTTT. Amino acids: CAISESDRGGQPQHF.

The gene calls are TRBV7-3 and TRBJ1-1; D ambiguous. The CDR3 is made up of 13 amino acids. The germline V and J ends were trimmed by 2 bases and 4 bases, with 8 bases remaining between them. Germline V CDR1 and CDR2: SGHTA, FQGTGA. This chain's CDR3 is CASSLGGITEAFF. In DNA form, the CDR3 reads TGTGCCAGCAGCTTAGGAGGGATCACTGAAGCTTTCTTT.

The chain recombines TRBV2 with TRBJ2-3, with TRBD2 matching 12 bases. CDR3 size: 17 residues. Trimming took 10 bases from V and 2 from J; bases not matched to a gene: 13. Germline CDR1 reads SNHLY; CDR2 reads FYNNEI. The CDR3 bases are TGTGCCATTTCCCCCCCTAGACTAGCGGGGGCCACAGATACGCAGTATTTT. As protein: CAISPPRLAGATDTQYF.

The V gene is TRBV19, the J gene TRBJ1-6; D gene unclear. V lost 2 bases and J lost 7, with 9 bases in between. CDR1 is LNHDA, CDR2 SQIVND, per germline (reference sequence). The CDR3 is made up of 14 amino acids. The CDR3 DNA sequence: TGTGCCAGTAGTATAACGCAGAACAATTCACCCCTCCACTTT. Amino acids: CASSITQNNSPLHF.

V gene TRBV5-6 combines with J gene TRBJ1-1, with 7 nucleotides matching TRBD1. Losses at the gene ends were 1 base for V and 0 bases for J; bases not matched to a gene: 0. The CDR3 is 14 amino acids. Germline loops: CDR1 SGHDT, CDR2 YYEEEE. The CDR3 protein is CASSLQGVNTEAFF. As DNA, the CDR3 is TGTGCCAGCAGCTTGCAGGGGGTGAACACTGAAGCTTTCTTT.

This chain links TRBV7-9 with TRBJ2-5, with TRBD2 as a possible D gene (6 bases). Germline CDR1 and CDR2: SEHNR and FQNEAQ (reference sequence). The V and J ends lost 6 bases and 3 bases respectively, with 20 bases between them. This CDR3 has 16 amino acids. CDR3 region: CASRAPAGPNKETQYF. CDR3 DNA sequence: TGTGCCAGCAGGGCCCCAGCGGGCCCGAACAAAGAGACCCAGTACTTC. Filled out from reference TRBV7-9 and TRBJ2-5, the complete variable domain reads DTGVSQNPRHKITKRGQNVTFRCDPISEHNRLYWYRQTLGQGPEFLTYFQNEAQLEKSRLLSDRFSAERPKGSFSTLEIQRTEQGDSAMYLCASRAPAGPNKETQYFGPGTRLLVL.